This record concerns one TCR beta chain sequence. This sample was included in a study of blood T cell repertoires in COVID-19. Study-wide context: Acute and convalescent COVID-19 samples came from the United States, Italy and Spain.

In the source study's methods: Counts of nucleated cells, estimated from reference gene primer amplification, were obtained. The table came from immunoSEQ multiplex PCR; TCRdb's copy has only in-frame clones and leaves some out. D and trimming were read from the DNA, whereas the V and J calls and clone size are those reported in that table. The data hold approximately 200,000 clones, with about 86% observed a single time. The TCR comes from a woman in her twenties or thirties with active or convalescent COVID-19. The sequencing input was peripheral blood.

The CDR3 sequence: CASSTLGGSVYEQYF. The DNA for the CDR3 is TGTGCCAGCAGTACCCTTGGCGGGAGCGTCTACGAGCAGTACTTC. The chain employs TRBV6-6 and TRBJ2-7; TRBD2 aligns across 7 bases. Trimming removed 5 bases from V and 3 bases from J; junction bases left unmatched: 10. The CDR3 consists of 15 residues. Germline V gene lookup returns CDR1 MNHNY and CDR2 SVGAGI (reference sequence).